The next 25 T cell receptor beta chains were all read from a single sample in a study of control samples from healthy donors and cancer patients (dated by TCRdb to between 2020 and 2021). The method behind the library was the immunoSEQ multiplex PCR assay. TCRdb obtained this table from immuneACCESS and retained in-frame rearrangements with V and J assigned. These tables miss some clones; where compared with another copy, unresolved V genes account for less than half of the shortfall, and the remainder is unexplained. In all, the sample holds about 130,000 clones, and approximately 94% of those were seen once. The ten largest account for 1.5% to 2% of the sample. Sequenced sample: PBMCs. All receptors come from a man between 45 and 60 years old with head and neck cancer.

The CDR3 sequence: CAWSPGVSTEAFF. The CDR3 DNA is TGTGCCTGGAGTCCAGGGGTTAGCACTGAAGCTTTCTTT. The V call is TRBV30, the J call TRBJ1-1, with a possible D match to TRBD1 (6 bases). This CDR3 is built from 13 residues. Germline CDR1 and CDR2: GTSNPN and SVGIG (reference sequence). V gave up 2 bases and J gave up 4 bases, with 11 bases separating them.

This chain links TRBV20-1 with TRBJ1-2; 7 positions match TRBD1. With V trimmed by 8 bases and J by 6 bases, 0 bases remained unmatched. Germline lookup yields CDR1 DFQATT and CDR2 SNEGSKA (reference sequence). This CDR3 spans 9 amino acids. CDR3 sequence (DNA): TGCAGTACAGGGGATGGCTACACCTTC. This encodes CSTGDGYTF.

The rearrangement uses TRBV2 and TRBJ2-7, with 9 bases matching TRBD1. Germline V gene lookup returns CDR1 SNHLY and CDR2 FYNNEI. V gave up 4 bases and J gave up 5 bases; unmatched junction bases: 6. There are 14 residues in the CDR3. CDR3 loop: CASSAGTGINEQYF. The DNA for the CDR3 is TGTGCCAGCAGTGCCGGGACAGGGATCAACGAGCAGTACTTC.

The chain carries TRBV5-8 and TRBJ2-7; D is unclear. The V end lost 4 bases, the J end lost 4 bases, and 6 bases lay between the germline ends. CDR3 length: 11 residues. Germline assignment: CDR1 SGHTS and CDR2 YDEGEE. CDR3 amino acids: CASSPYYEQYF. DNA of the CDR3: TGTGCCAGCAGCCCCTATTACGAGCAGTACTTC.

This chain joins TRBV7-2 and TRBJ2-6, with TRBD1 as a possible D gene (6 bases). In germline, CDR1 is SGHTA, CDR2 FQGNSA. CDR3 length equals 17 residues. V was pared by 5 bases and J by 2 bases, with 16 bases between. The CDR3 sequence: CASSLTQGPTGANVLTF. Written as DNA, the CDR3 is TGTGCCAGCAGCCTAACACAGGGACCTACTGGGGCCAACGTCCTGACTTTC. Together with reference TRBV7-2 and TRBJ2-6, the CDR3 gives the full variable domain: GAGVSQSPSNKVTEKGKDVELRCDPISGHTALYWYRQSLGQGLEFLIYFQGNSAPDKSGLPSDRFSAERTGGSVSTLTIQRTQQEDSAVYLCASSLTQGPTGANVLTFGAGSRLTVL.

The chain has TRBV5-4 and TRBJ2-1, with D possibly matching TRBD2 (6 bases). The CDR3 is 14 amino acids. Germline V lookup: CDR1 SGHNT, CDR2 YYREEE (reference sequence). Trimming removed 2 bases from V and 5 bases from J, with 11 bases in between. CDR3 bases: TGTGCCAGCAGCTTAGGAGGGGTTAACAATGAGCAGTTCTTC. The encoded protein is CASSLGGVNNEQFF.

The table lists this clone with a count of one. The chain is built from TRBV20-1 and TRBJ2-7, with D unresolved. The CDR3 runs to 11 residues. Germline assignment: CDR1 DFQATT and CDR2 SNEGSKA (reference sequence). V gave up 5 bases and J gave up 6 bases, with 11 bases separating them. The DNA for the CDR3 is TGCAGTGCTCCTTGGGGAAGCGAGCAGTACTTC. It yields the protein CSAPWGSEQYF.

This chain joins TRBV19 and TRBJ1-2; D not resolved. V lost 7 bases and J 5 bases, leaving 8 bases between the germline ends. Germline V lookup: CDR1 LNHDA, CDR2 SQIVND (reference sequence). The CDR3 spans 11 residues. The chain's CDR3 is CASKQLYGYTF. The CDR3, as DNA: TGTGCCAGTAAACAGCTTTATGGCTACACCTTC.

The chain couples TRBV19 to TRBJ2-7; D uncertain. Trimming took off 2 bases at V and 0 bases at J, with 8 bases between the two ends. This CDR3 spans 14 amino acids. Germline lookup yields CDR1 LNHDA and CDR2 SQIVND (reference sequence). The CDR3 reads CASSIPGRSYEQYF. The CDR3 DNA reads TGTGCCAGTAGTATACCCGGACGCTCCTACGAGCAGTACTTC.

This chain connects TRBV19 to TRBJ1-1; 7 bases line up with TRBD1. The CDR3 is 18 residues long. Germline V gives CDR1 LNHDA, CDR2 SQIVND (reference sequence). J was trimmed by 1 base and V by 0 bases; bases with no gene match: 11. In nucleotides, the CDR3 is TGTGCCAGTAGTATAGAAGCGGGCAGGGGGGCATCGAACACTGAAGCTTTCTTT. Translation: CASSIEAGRGASNTEAFF.

The chain couples TRBV4-3 to TRBJ2-7, with TRBD1 matching over 7 bases. V trimming: 8 bases; J trimming: 4 bases; junction bases outside the gene matches: 11. CDR3 length: 14 amino acids. Germline V lookup: CDR1 LGHNA, CDR2 YSLEER. The CDR3 DNA reads TGCGCCAGCTCCCCGGGGACAGCCAATTACGAGCAGTACTTC. It yields the protein CASSPGTANYEQYF.

This chain links TRBV6-5 with TRBJ2-5; tentatively, D is TRBD1 or TRBD2 (5 bases each). Looked up from germline, CDR1 is MNHEY and CDR2 is SVGAGI. V gave up 6 bases and J gave up 3 bases, with 17 bases separating them. The CDR3 is 15 residues long. CDR3 region: CASRVLPLGEETQYF. The CDR3 nucleotides read TGTGCCAGCAGAGTCCTGCCATTGGGGGAAGAGACCCAGTACTTC.

This clone was seen just once. This chain uses TRBV19 with TRBJ2-6; D is unresolved. This CDR3 comprises 14 residues. V was shortened by 7 bases and J by 0 bases, with 7 bases between the two germline ends. From germline, CDR1 is LNHDA and CDR2 SQIVND (reference sequence). The CDR3 coding sequence is TGTGCCAGTACAGGAGTCTCTGGGGCCAACGTCCTGACTTTC. Encoded protein: CASTGVSGANVLTF.

This sequence joins TRBV7-2 and TRBJ2-7; TRBD2 matches 7 bases. The junction had 5 bases not matched to a gene; V was cut back by 2 bases and J by 1 base. The germline V gene has CDR1 SGHTA and CDR2 FQGNSA. CDR3 length: 15 residues. The CDR3 bases are TGTGCCAGCAGCTTATTGGGAGGGGTGTCCTACGAGCAGTACTTC. Translated: CASSLLGGVSYEQYF.

This chain uses TRBV18 with TRBJ2-3, with D hard to call. The CDR3 extends over 16 amino acids. V shed 2 bases and J shed 4 bases, with 16 bases lying between them. In germline, CDR1 is KGHSH, CDR2 LQKENI. The CDR3 loop reads CASSPSASKNPDTQYF. CDR3 DNA: TGTGCCAGCTCACCATCCGCGAGTAAAAATCCAGATACGCAGTATTTT.

The V call is TRBV12-5, the J call TRBJ1-2, with a weak D call TRBD1 (5 bases). Trimming took off 5 bases at V and 3 bases at J, with 13 bases between the two ends. Germline values: CDR1 LGHNT, CDR2 FRNRAP. CDR3 length: 14 amino acids. The CDR3 DNA reads TGTGCTAGTGGTCCAGGGAAGGTTCACTATGGCTACACCTTC. This gives the protein CASGPGKVHYGYTF.

The rearrangement links TRBV28 to TRBJ2-2, with TRBD1 identical over 9 bases. CDR3 size: 18 residues. The germline CDR1 and CDR2 sequences are MDHEN and SYDVKM. With 3 bases clipped from V and 2 bases from J, the junction kept 10 bases outside the gene matches. The CDR3 bases are TGTGCCAGCAGTTTCAGAATTGGGACAGGGTCTAACACCGGGGAGCTGTTTTTT. It translates to CASSFRIGTGSNTGELFF.

V gene TRBV12-3 or TRBV12-4 combines with J gene TRBJ1-1; D is uncertain. The CDR3 is made up of 13 amino acids. V was cut by 10 bases and J by 1 base, with 13 bases left in between. CDR3 sequence: CATTATWNTEAFF. CDR3 coding DNA: TGTGCCACCACAGCCACGTGGAACACTGAAGCTTTCTTT.

The chain uses TRBV10-3 and TRBJ2-3; D gene ambiguous. CDR1 ENHRY and CDR2 SYGVKD come from the germline V gene. The CDR3 runs to 14 residues. V gave up 9 bases and J gave up 0 bases, with 13 bases separating them. The DNA of the CDR3 is TGTGCCATAACCTCTTCCACTAGCACAGATACGCAGTATTTT. Its translation is CAITSSTSTDTQYF.

The V and J genes are TRBV19 and TRBJ1-1; TRBD1 aligns across 8 bases. The CDR3 sequence is 16 residues long. Germline V gene data show CDR1 as LNHDA and CDR2 as SQIVND (reference sequence). The V and J ends lost 3 bases and 4 bases, in that order; junction bases with no gene match: 10. In DNA, the CDR3 is TGTGCCAGTAGTATCGGGGCAGGGGGCCGGACCACTGAAGCTTTCTTT. This translates into CASSIGAGGRTTEAFF.

The V gene is TRBV7-2, the J gene TRBJ1-2; possible D gene TRBD1, 6 bases. Trimming shortened V by 6 bases and J by 6 bases, and 14 bases separated the two germline ends. Germline V lookup: CDR1 SGHTA, CDR2 FQGNSA. The CDR3 totals 13 residues. Here the CDR3 DNA reads TGTGCCAGCAGTCAACAGGGAAAGGATGGCTACACCTTC. Translated: CASSQQGKDGYTF.

The genes are TRBV6-2 or TRBV6-3 and TRBJ2-3; D remains unclear. Germline-derived CDR1 and CDR2 are MNHEY and SVGEGT. The CDR3 consists of 15 residues. V lost 6 bases to trimming and J lost 0 bases, with 13 bases between them. The CDR3 loop reads CASSTDPMSTDTQYF. The CDR3 bases are TGTGCCAGCAGCACCGACCCAATGAGCACAGATACGCAGTATTTT.

The chain has TRBV18 and TRBJ2-2; no reliable D call. Germline CDR1 KGHSH, CDR2 LQKENI. This CDR3 spans 15 amino acids. Trimming removed 2 bases at V and 4 bases at J, with 11 bases between. CDR3 bases: TGTGCCAGCTCACCAGTACAGCAAATCACCGGGGAGCTGTTTTTT. The encoded protein is CASSPVQQITGELFF.

V is TRBV7-8 and J is TRBJ2-1; D remains unclear. V lost 3 bases to trimming and J lost 1 base, with 1 base between them. This CDR3 comprises 12 residues. The V gene's germline CDR1 is SGHVS and CDR2 FQNEAQ. CDR3 in amino acids: CASSLSYNEQFF. The DNA for the CDR3 is TGTGCCAGCAGCTTGTCCTACAATGAGCAGTTCTTC.

The rearrangement uses TRBV25-1 and TRBJ2-2; D possibly matches TRBD1 or TRBD2 (5 bases each). CDR1 MGHDK and CDR2 SYGVNS come from the germline V gene. The CDR3 contains 15 residues. Trimming removed 0 bases from V and 4 bases from J, with 9 bases in between. The CDR3 DNA sequence: TGTGCCAGCAGTGAATATGGGGACCGCACCGGGGAGCTGTTTTTT. Translation gives CASSEYGDRTGELFF.